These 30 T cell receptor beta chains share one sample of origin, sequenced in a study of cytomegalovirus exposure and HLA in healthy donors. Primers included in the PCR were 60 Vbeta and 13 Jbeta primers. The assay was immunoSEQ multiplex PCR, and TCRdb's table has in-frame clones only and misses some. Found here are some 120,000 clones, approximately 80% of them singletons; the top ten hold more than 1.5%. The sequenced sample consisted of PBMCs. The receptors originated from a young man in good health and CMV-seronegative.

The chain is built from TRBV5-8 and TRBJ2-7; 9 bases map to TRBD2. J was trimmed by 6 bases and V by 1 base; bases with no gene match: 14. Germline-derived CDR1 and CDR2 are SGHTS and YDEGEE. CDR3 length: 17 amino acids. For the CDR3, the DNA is TGTGCCAGCAGCTTGCGTCGTCTAGTCGGGCGGGAGGGCGAGCAGTACTTC. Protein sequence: CASSLRRLVGREGEQYF.

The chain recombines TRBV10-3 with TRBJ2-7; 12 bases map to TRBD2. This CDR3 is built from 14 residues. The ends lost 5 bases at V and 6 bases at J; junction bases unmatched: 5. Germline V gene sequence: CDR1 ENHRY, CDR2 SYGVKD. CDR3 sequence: CAISTTSGSCEQYF. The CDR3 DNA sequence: TGTGCCATCAGTACGACTAGCGGGAGTTGCGAGCAGTACTTC.

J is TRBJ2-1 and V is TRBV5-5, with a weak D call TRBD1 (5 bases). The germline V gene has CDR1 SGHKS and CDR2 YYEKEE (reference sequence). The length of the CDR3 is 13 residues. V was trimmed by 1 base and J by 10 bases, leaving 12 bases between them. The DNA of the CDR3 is TGTGCCAGCAGCTTGCAGGGCGTTAGGGAGCAGTTCTTC. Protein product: CASSLQGVREQFF.

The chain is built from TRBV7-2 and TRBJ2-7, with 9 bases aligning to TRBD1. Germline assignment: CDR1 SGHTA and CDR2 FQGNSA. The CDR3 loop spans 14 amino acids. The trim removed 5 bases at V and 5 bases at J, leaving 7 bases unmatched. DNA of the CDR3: TGTGCCAGCAGCCCCGGGACAGGGAGGCACGAGCAGTACGTC. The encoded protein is CASSPGTGRHEQYV.

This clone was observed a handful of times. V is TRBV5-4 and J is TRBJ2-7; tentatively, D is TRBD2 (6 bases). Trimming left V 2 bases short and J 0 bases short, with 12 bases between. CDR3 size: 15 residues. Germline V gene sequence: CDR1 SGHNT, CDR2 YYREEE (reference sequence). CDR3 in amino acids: CASSFNSGLSYEQYF. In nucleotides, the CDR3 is TGTGCCAGCAGCTTTAACTCGGGACTCTCCTACGAGCAGTACTTC.

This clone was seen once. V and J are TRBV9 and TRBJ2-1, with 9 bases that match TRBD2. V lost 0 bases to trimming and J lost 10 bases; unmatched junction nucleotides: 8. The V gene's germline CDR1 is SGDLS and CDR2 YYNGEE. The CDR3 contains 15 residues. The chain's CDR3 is CASSVVNSGRGEQFF. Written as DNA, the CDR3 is TGTGCCAGCAGCGTAGTTAATAGCGGGAGAGGCGAGCAGTTCTTC.

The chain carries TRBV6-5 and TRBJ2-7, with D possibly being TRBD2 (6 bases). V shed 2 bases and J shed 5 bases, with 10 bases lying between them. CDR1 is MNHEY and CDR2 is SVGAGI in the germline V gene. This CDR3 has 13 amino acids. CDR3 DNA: TGTGCCAGCAGTTACCAGGGACTCCACGAGCAGTACTTC. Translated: CASSYQGLHEQYF.

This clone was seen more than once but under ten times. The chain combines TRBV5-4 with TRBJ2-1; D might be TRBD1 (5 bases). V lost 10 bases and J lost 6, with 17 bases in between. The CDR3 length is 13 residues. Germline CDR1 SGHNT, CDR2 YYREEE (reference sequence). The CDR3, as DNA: TGTGCCGGCGCGGAAATGGGGCGCAATGAGCAGTTCTTC. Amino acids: CAGAEMGRNEQFF.

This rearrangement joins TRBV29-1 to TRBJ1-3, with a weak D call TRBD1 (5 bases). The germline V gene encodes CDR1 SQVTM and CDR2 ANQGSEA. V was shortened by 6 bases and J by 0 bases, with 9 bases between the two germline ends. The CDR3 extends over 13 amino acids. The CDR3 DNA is TGCAGCGTCACGACAGTCTCTGGAAACACCATATATTTT. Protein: CSVTTVSGNTIYF.

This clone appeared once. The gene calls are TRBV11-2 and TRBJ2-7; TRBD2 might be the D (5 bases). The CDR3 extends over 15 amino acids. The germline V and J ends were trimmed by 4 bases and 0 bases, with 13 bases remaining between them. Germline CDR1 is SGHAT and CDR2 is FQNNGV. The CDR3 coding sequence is TGTGCCAGCAGCTCCGGACTGCAAAGCTCCTACGAGCAGTACTTC. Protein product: CASSSGLQSSYEQYF.

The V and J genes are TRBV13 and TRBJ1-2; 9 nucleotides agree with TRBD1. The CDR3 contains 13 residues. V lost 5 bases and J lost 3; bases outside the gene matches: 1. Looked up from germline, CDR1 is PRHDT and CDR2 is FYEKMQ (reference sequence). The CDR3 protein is CASSDRGDYGYTF. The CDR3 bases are TGTGCCAGCAGCGACAGGGGGGACTATGGCTACACCTTC.

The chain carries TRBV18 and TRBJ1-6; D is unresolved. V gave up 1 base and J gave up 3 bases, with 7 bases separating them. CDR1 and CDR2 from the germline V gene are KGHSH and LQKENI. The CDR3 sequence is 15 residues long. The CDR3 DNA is TGTGCCAGCTCACCACGACAAGTCTATAATTCACCCCTCCACTTT. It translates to CASSPRQVYNSPLHF.

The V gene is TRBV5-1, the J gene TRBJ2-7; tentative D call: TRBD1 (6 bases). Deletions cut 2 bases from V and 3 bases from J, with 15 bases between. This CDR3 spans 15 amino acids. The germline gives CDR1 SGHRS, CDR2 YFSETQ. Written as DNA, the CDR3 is TGCGCCAGCAGCTTTGCAGGGGCGGGTGACTACGAGCAGTACGTC. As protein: CASSFAGAGDYEQYV.

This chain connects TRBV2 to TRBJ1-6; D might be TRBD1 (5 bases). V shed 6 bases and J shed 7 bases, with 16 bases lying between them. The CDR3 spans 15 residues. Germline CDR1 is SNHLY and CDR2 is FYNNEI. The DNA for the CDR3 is TGTGCCAGCAGCAGAGACATAAACAGGAATTCACCCCTCCACTTT. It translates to CASSRDINRNSPLHF.

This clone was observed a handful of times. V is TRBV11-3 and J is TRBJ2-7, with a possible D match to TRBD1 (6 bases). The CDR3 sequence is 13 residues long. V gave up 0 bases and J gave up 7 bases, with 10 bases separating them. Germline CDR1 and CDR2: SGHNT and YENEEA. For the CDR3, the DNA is TGTGCCAGCAGCTTAGAGAGGGACACGGAGCAGTACTTC. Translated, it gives CASSLERDTEQYF.

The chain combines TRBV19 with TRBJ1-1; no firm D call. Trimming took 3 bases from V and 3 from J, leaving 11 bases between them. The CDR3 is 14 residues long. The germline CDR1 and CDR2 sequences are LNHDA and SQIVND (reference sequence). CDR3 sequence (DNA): TGTGCCAGTAGTATTACGGGCGGGGACACTGAAGCTTTCTTT. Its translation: CASSITGGDTEAFF.

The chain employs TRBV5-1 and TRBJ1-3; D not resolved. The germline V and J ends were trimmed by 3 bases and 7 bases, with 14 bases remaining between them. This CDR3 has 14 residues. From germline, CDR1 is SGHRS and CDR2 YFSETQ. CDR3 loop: CASSSRSSGNTIYF. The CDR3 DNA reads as TGCGCCAGCAGCTCCCGGAGCTCGGGGAACACCATATATTTT.

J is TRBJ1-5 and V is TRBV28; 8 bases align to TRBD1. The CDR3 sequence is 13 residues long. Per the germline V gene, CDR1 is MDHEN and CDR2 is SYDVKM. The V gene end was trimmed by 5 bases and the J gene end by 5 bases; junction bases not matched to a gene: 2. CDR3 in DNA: TGTGCCAGCAGTCGACAGGGGCATCAGCCCCAGCATTTT. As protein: CASSRQGHQPQHF. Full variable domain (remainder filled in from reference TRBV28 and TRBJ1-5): DVKVTQSSRYLVKRTGEKVFLECVQDMDHENMFWYRQDPGLGLRLIYFSYDVKMKEKGDIPEGYSVSREKKERFSLILESASTNQTSMYLCASSRQGHQPQHFGDGTRLSIL.

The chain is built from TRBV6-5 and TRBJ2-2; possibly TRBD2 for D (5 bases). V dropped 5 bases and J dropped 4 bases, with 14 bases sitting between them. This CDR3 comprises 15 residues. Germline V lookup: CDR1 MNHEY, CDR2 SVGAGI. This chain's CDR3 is CASSKDDGITGELFF. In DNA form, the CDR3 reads TGTGCCAGCAGTAAAGACGACGGGATCACCGGGGAGCTGTTTTTT.

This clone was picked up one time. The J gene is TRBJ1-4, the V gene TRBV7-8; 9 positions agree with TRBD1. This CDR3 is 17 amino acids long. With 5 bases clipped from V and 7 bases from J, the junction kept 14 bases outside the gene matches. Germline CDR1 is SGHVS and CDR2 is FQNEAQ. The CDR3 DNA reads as TGTGCCAGCAGCACAACCCCGGGACAGGGATGGGGTGAAAAACTGTTTTTT. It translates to CASSTTPGQGWGEKLFF.

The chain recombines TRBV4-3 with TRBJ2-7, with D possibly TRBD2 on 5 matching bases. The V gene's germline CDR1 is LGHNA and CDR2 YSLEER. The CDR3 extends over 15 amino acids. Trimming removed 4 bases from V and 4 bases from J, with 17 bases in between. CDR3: CASSRDSATFYEQYF. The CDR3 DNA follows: TGCGCCAGCAGCCGGGATAGCGCGACCTTTTACGAGCAGTACTTC.

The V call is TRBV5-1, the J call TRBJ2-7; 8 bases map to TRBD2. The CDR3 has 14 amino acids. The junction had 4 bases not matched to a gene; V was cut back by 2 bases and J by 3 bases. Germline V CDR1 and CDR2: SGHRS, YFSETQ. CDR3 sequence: CASSFGGRLYEQYF. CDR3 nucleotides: TGCGCCAGCAGCTTCGGCGGGAGGCTCTACGAGCAGTACTTC.

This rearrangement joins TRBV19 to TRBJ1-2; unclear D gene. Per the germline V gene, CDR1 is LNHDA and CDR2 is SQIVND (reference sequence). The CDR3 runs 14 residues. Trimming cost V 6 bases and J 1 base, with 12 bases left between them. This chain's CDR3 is CASSREGGNYGYTF. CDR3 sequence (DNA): TGTGCCAGTAGCCGGGAGGGCGGTAACTATGGCTACACCTTC.

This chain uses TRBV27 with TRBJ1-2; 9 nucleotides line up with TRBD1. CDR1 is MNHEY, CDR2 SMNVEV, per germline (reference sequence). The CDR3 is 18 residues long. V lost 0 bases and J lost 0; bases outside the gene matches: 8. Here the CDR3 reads CASSLSGQGGGSNYGYTF. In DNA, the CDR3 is TGTGCCAGCAGTTTATCGGGACAGGGTGGAGGTTCTAACTATGGCTACACCTTC.

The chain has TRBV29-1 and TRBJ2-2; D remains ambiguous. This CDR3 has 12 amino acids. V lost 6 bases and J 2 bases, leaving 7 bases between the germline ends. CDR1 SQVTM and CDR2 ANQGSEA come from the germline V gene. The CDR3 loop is CSVHRNTGELFF. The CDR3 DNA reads TGCAGCGTCCACAGAAACACCGGGGAGCTGTTTTTT.

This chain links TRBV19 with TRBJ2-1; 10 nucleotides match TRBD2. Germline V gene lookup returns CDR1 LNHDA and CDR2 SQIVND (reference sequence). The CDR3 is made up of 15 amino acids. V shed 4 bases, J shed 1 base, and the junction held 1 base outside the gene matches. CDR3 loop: CASSTGLASYNEQFF. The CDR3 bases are TGTGCCAGTAGTACGGGACTAGCGTCCTACAATGAGCAGTTCTTC.

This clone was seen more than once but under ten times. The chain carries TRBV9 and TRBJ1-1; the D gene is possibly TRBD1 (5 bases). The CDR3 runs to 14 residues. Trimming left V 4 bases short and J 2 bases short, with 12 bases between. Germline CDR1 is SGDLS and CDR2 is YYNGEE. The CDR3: CASSRQRFNTEAFF. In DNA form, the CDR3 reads TGTGCCAGCAGCAGACAGCGATTTAACACTGAAGCTTTCTTT. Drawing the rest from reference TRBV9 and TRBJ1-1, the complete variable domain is DSGVTQTPKHLITATGQRVTLRCSPRSGDLSVYWYQQSLDQGLQFLIQYYNGEERAKGNILERFSAQQFPDLHSELNLSSLELGDSALYFCASSRQRFNTEAFFGQGTRLTVV.

The CDR3, as DNA: TGTGCCAGCAGCGTAGAAGGAGGGTACTCCTACAATGAGCAGTTCTTC. This encodes CASSVEGGYSYNEQFF. This chain connects TRBV9 to TRBJ2-1, with D perhaps TRBD2 (6 bases). The V gene lost 0 bases and the J gene lost 0 bases, with 10 bases spanning the gap. This CDR3 contains 16 residues. The germline CDR1 and CDR2 sequences are SGDLS and YYNGEE.

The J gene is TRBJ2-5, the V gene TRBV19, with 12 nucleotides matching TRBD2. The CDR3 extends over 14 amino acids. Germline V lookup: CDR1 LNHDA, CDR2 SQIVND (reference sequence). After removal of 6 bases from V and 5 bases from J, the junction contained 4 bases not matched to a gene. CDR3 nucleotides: TGTGCCAGTAGGACTAGCGGGAGCTTCGAGACCCAGTACTTC. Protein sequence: CASRTSGSFETQYF.

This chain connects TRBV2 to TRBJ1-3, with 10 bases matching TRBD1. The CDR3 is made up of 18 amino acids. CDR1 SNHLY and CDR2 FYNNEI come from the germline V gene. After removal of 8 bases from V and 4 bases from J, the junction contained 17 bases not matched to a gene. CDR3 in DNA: TGTGCCAGCGGAGGCCGTGCGGACAGGGGGTCCTCAGGAAACACCATATATTTT. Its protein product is CASGGRADRGSSGNTIYF. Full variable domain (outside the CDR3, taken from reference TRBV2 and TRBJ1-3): EPEVTQTPSHQVTQMGQEVILRCVPISNHLYFYWYRQILGQKVEFLVSFYNNEISEKSEIFDDQFSVERPDGSNFTLKIRSTKLEDSAMYFCASGGRADRGSSGNTIYFGEGSWLTVV.